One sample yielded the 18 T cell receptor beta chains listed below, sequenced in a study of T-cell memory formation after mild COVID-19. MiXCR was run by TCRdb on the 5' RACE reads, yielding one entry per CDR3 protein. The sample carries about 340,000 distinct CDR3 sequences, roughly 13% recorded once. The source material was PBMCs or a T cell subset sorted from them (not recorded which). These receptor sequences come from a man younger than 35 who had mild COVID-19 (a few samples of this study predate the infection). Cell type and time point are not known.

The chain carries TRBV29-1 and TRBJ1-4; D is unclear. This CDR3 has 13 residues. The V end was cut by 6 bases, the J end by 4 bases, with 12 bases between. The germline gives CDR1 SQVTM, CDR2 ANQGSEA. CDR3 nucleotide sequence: TGCAGCGTGAGAGGACGGTTTAATGAAAAACTGTTTTTT. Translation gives CSVRGRFNEKLFF.

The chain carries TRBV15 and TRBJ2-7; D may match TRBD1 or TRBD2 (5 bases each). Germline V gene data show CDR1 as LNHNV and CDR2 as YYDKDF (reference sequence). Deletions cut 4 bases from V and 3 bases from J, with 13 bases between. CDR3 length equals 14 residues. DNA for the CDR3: TGTGCCACCAGCAACCGCCGGGACGACTACGAGCAGTACTTC. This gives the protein CATSNRRDDYEQYF.

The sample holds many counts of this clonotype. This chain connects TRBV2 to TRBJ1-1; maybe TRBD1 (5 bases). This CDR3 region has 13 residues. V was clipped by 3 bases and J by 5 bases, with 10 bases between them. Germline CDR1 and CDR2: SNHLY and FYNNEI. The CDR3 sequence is CASSDWAGTEAFF. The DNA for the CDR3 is TGTGCCAGCAGTGATTGGGCAGGGACTGAAGCTTTCTTT.

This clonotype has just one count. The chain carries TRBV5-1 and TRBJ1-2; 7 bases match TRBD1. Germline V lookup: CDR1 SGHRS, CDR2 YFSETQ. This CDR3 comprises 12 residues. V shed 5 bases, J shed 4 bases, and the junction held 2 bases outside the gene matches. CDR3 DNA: TGCGCCAGCAGGACAGGGACCTATGGCTACACCTTC. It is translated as CASRTGTYGYTF.

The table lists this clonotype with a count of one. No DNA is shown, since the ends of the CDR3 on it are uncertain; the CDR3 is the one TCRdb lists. The chain's CDR3 is CASGFSVRGDPGELFF. This rearrangement joins TRBV12-5 to TRBJ2-2; TRBD1, as called in the table, went unchecked against the DNA. The CDR3 numbers 16 amino acids, ends counted. The germline gives CDR1 LGHNT, CDR2 FRNRAP.

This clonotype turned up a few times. CDR3: CASSVETGLAGLEQFF. CDR3 nucleotides: TGTGCCAGCAGCGTAGAGACAGGGCTAGCGGGATTAGAGCAGTTCTTC. The chain carries TRBV9 and TRBJ2-1, with 9 bases fitting TRBD2. V shed 0 bases and J 10 bases; nucleotides not matched to a gene: 11. CDR1 and CDR2 from the germline V gene are SGDLS and YYNGEE. CDR3 length equals 16 residues.

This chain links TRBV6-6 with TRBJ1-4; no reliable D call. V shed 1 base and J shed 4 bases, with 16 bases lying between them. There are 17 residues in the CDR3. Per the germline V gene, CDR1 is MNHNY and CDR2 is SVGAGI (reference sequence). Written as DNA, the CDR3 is TGTGCCAGCAGTTACTTTTCGAGCCAGTTCGATAATGAAAAACTGTTTTTT. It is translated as CASSYFSSQFDNEKLFF.

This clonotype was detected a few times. CDR3 bases: TGCAGTGCGGATTATTCTAGGAGCTCCTACAATGAGCAGTTCTTC. The encoded protein is CSADYSRSSYNEQFF. The genes are TRBV20-1 and TRBJ2-1; D is undetermined. Germline V gene lookup returns CDR1 DFQATT and CDR2 SNEGSKA (reference sequence). V was clipped by 6 bases and J by 0 bases, with 15 bases between them. The CDR3 extends over 15 amino acids.

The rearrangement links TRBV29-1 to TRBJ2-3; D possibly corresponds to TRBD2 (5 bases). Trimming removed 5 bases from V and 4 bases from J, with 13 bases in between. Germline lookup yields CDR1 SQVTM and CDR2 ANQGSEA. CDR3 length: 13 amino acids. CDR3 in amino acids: CSVRGTSADTQYF. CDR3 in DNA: TGCAGCGTTCGGGGTACCTCCGCAGATACGCAGTATTTT.

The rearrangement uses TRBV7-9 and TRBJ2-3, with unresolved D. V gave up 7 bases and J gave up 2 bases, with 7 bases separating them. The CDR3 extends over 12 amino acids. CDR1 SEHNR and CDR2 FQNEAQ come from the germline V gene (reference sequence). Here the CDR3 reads CASNSYTDTQYF. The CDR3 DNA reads TGTGCCAGCAACTCGTACACAGATACGCAGTATTTT.

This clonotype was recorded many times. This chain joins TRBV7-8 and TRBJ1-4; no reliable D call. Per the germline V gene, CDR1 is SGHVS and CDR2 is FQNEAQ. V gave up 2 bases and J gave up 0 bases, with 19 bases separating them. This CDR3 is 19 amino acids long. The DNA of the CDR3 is TGTGCCAGCAGCTTAACCCCCGGTCCCATAGGCGCAACTAATGAAAAACTGTTTTTT. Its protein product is CASSLTPGPIGATNEKLFF. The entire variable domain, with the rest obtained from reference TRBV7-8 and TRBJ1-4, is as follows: GAGVSQSPRYKVAKRGQDVALRCDPISGHVSLFWYQQALGQGPEFLTYFQNEAQLDKSGLPSDRFFAERPEGSVSTLKIQRTQQEDSAVYLCASSLTPGPIGATNEKLFFGSGTQLSVL.

DNA for the CDR3: TGCAGCCGGAGCCCAACGGGTCCAGGGTGCGAGCAGTACTTC. It codes for CSRSPTGPGCEQYF. The gene calls are TRBV29-1 and TRBJ2-7; D is possibly TRBD1 (5 bases). Germline V gene lookup returns CDR1 SQVTM and CDR2 ANQGSEA. Trimming cost V 8 bases and J 6 bases, with 23 bases left between them. There are 14 residues in the CDR3.

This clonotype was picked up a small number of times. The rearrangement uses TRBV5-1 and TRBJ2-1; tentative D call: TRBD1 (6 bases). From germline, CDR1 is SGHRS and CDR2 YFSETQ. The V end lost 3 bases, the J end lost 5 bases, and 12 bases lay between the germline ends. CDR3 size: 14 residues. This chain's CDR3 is CASSSTGPHNEQFF. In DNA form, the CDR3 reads TGCGCCAGCAGCTCGACAGGCCCTCACAATGAGCAGTTCTTC.

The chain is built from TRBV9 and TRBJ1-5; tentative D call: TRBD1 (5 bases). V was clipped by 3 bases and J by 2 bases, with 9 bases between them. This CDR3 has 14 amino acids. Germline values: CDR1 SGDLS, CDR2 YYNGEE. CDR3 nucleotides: TGTGCCAGCAGCGCCCGGGGGGGCAATCAGCCCCAGCATTTT. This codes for CASSARGGNQPQHF.

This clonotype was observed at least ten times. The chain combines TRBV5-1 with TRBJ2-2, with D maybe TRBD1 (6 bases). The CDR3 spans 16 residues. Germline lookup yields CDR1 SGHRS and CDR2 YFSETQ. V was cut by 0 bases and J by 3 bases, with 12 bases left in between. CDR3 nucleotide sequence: TGCGCCAGCAGCTTGGCCCTGACAGGAGACACCGGGGAGCTGTTTTTT. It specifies CASSLALTGDTGELFF.

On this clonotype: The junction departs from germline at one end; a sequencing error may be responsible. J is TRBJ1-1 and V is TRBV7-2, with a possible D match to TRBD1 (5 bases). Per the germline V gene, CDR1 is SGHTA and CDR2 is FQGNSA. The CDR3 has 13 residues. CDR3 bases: TGTGACAGCAGCTTAGCAGGGTGGACTGAAGCTTTCTTT. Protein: CDSSLAGWTEAFF.

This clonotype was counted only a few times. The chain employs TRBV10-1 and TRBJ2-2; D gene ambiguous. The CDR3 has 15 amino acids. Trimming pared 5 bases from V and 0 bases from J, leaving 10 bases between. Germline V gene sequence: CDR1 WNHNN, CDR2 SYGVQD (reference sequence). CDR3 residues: CASSSGLSNTGELFF. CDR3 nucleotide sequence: TGCGCCAGCAGTTCTGGGTTATCGAACACCGGGGAGCTGTTTTTT.

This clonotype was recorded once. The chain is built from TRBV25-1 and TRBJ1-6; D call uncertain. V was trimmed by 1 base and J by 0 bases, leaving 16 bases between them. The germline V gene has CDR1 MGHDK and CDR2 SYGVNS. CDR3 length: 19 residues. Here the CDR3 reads CASSESGSLRSSYNSPLHF. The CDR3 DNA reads TGTGCCAGCAGTGAATCGGGAAGTCTAAGGAGCTCCTATAATTCACCCCTCCACTTT.